Sequencing of this TCR beta chain was carried out in a study of cytomegalovirus exposure and HLA in healthy donors. The study, taken as a whole, reports: As a later analysis revealed, the rate of TCR association differed by HLA locus, with DRB1 most and HLA-C fewest. Specificity of three CMV-associated chains for CMV antigens was verified in vitro.

In its sample, this clone was seen a few times. The antigen is unknown. Primers for the PCR totalled 60 Vbeta and 13 Jbeta. The table came from immunoSEQ multiplex PCR; TCRdb's copy has only in-frame clones and leaves some out. The data hold about 140,000 clones, with more than 65% observed a single time. Trimming took off 5 bases at V and 4 bases at J, with 12 bases between the two ends. CDR3 length: 14 amino acids. Germline loops: CDR1 SGHVS, CDR2 FQNEAQ. What was sequenced was PBMCs. The source is a woman aged 30 to 39 in good health and CMV-seronegative. The rearrangement uses TRBV7-8 and TRBJ1-3; D is unresolved. CDR3 region: CASSPGADGNTIYF. DNA of the CDR3: TGTGCCAGCAGCCCCGGAGCGGACGGAAACACCATATATTTT.